Listed below are T cell receptor beta chains from one sample, sequenced in a study of T cells in localized non-small cell lung cancer. Data came from immunoSEQ multiplex PCR; TCRdb stores just in-frame clones and leaves some out. The sample has about 21,000 clones, 70% to 90% seen once; the top ten hold approximately 22%. This specimen was PBMCs, taken before any cancer treatment. The receptors derive from a man aged 35 to 69 with stage II squamous cell lung carcinoma. CDR3s include the opening cysteine and the closing phenylalanine or tryptophan. The D gene is left open where the match is weak. Size tells how often a clone was seen (once, few, many) or the class of an expanded clone, and some rows leave it out.

D gene: -; clone size: -; J gene: TRBJ2-7; V gene: TRBV19; CDR3 protein: CASRGAWDYEQYF; CDR3 DNA: TGTGCCAGTAGGGGGGCCTGGGATTACGAGCAGTACTTC
D gene: -; clone size: -; J gene: TRBJ2-3; V gene: TRBV5-4; CDR3 protein: CASSFDSLANTQYF; CDR3 DNA: TGTGCCAGCAGCTTTGACAGCCTCGCGAATACGCAGTATTTT
D gene: -; clone size: -; J gene: TRBJ2-2; V gene: TRBV7-3; CDR3 protein: CASSPYMVGNTGELFF; CDR3 DNA: TGTGCCAGCAGCCCCTACATGGTGGGGAACACCGGGGAGCTGTTTTTT
D gene: TRBD2; clone size: once; J gene: TRBJ2-3; V gene: TRBV29-1; CDR3 protein: CSVDSGGASDTQYF; CDR3 DNA: TGCAGCGTTGACAGCGGGGGGGCATCAGATACGCAGTATTTT
D gene: TRBD1; clone size: -; J gene: TRBJ1-1; V gene: TRBV28; CDR3 protein: CASSLPGGQVNTEAFF; CDR3 DNA: TGTGCCAGCAGTTTACCCGGGGGACAGGTGAACACTGAAGCTTTCTTT
D gene: -; clone size: -; J gene: TRBJ2-5; V gene: TRBV19; CDR3 protein: CASSISSTGEETQYF; CDR3 DNA: TGTGCCAGTAGTATATCCTCGACAGGTGAGGAGACCCAGTACTTC
D gene: TRBD1; clone size: -; J gene: TRBJ1-5; V gene: TRBV30; CDR3 protein: CAWSGAGTGGNQPQHF; CDR3 DNA: TGTGCCTGGAGTGGGGCGGGGACAGGGGGCAATCAGCCCCAGCATTTT
D gene: -; clone size: -; J gene: TRBJ2-7; V gene: TRBV6-9; CDR3 protein: CASSADRAREQYF; CDR3 DNA: TGTGCCAGCAGCGCGGACAGAGCACGGGAGCAGTACTTC
D gene: -; clone size: -; J gene: TRBJ2-7; V gene: TRBV7-8; CDR3 protein: CASSVRPQALSIYEQYF; CDR3 DNA: TGTGCCAGCAGCGTAAGACCGCAGGCCCTATCAATCTACGAGCAGTACTTC
D gene: TRBD2; clone size: -; J gene: TRBJ2-1; V gene: TRBV13; CDR3 protein: CASSPGLAGVRQFF; CDR3 DNA: TGTGCCAGCAGCCCGGGACTAGCGGGAGTAAGGCAGTTCTTC
D gene: TRBD1; clone size: -; J gene: TRBJ1-1; V gene: TRBV19; CDR3 protein: CASSRTGADTEAFF; CDR3 DNA: TGTGCCAGTAGTCGGACAGGGGCGGACACTGAAGCTTTCTTT
D gene: TRBD2; clone size: -; J gene: TRBJ2-3; V gene: TRBV5-1; CDR3 protein: CASSLAEPFTDTQYF; CDR3 DNA: TGCGCCAGCAGCCTAGCGGAACCCTTCACAGATACGCAGTATTTT
D gene: -; clone size: -; J gene: TRBJ2-5; V gene: TRBV25-1; CDR3 protein: CASSEYTGLAEQETQYF; CDR3 DNA: TGTGCCAGCAGTGAATATACCGGACTGGCCGAACAAGAGACCCAGTACTTC
D gene: TRBD2; clone size: -; J gene: TRBJ2-3; V gene: TRBV4-1; CDR3 protein: CASSQDKASGRAWADTQYF; CDR3 DNA: TGCGCCAGCAGCCAAGATAAAGCTAGCGGGAGGGCATGGGCAGATACGCAGTATTTT
D gene: -; clone size: -; J gene: TRBJ1-4; V gene: TRBV5-1; CDR3 protein: CASRPSGTATNEKLFF; CDR3 DNA: TGCGCCAGCCGGCCCTCCGGGACTGCAACTAATGAAAAACTGTTTTTT
D gene: -; clone size: -; J gene: TRBJ2-3; V gene: TRBV5-1; CDR3 protein: CASSLDLAEDTQYF; CDR3 DNA: TGCGCCAGCAGCTTGGATCTAGCAGAAGATACGCAGTATTTT
D gene: -; clone size: -; J gene: TRBJ2-1; V gene: TRBV7-2; CDR3 protein: CASSYDSSSYNEQFF; CDR3 DNA: TGTGCCAGCAGCTATGACTCAAGCTCCTACAATGAGCAGTTCTTC
D gene: TRBD1; clone size: -; J gene: TRBJ1-6; V gene: TRBV5-1; CDR3 protein: CASSLDRGASPLHF; CDR3 DNA: TGCGCCAGCAGCTTGGACAGGGGCGCTTCACCCCTCCACTTT
D gene: -; clone size: -; J gene: TRBJ2-3; V gene: TRBV10-1; CDR3 protein: CASSERATGTQYF; CDR3 DNA: TGCGCCAGCAGTGAGCGCGCGACGGGAACGCAGTATTTT
D gene: -; clone size: few; J gene: TRBJ1-2; V gene: TRBV19; CDR3 protein: CASNPSSPRYGYTF; CDR3 DNA: TGTGCCAGTAACCCGTCCTCACCCCGCTATGGCTACACCTTC
D gene: -; clone size: -; J gene: TRBJ2-3; V gene: TRBV7-9; CDR3 protein: CASSPPFRAPGADTQYF; CDR3 DNA: TGTGCCAGCAGCCCTCCGTTCCGAGCCCCAGGGGCAGATACGCAGTATTTT
D gene: -; clone size: -; J gene: TRBJ1-3; V gene: TRBV6-5; CDR3 protein: CASRRKGYSGNTIYF; CDR3 DNA: TGTGCCAGCCGACGCAAGGGGTACTCTGGAAACACCATATATTTT
D gene: -; clone size: -; J gene: TRBJ1-1; V gene: TRBV10-1; CDR3 protein: CASSESKGVGTEAFF; CDR3 DNA: TGCGCCAGCAGTGAGTCGAAAGGGGTCGGCACTGAAGCTTTCTTT
D gene: TRBD1; clone size: -; J gene: TRBJ1-5; V gene: TRBV4-1; CDR3 protein: CASSQEHRGVEPQHF; CDR3 DNA: TGCGCCAGCAGCCAAGAACACAGGGGGGTCGAGCCCCAGCATTTT
D gene: TRBD1; clone size: once; J gene: TRBJ2-3; V gene: TRBV7-9; CDR3 protein: CASSQTGGNTDTQYF; CDR3 DNA: TGTGCCAGCAGCCAAACAGGGGGGAACACAGATACGCAGTATTTT
D gene: -; clone size: once; J gene: TRBJ1-2; V gene: TRBV6-6; CDR3 protein: CASSSRDSNSGYTF; CDR3 DNA: TGTGCCAGCAGTTCTCGGGATTCCAATAGTGGCTACACCTTC
D gene: -; clone size: -; J gene: TRBJ2-1; V gene: TRBV7-9; CDR3 protein: CASSPGYNEQFF; CDR3 DNA: TGTGCCAGCAGCCCGGGCTACAATGAGCAGTTCTTC
D gene: TRBD2; clone size: -; J gene: TRBJ2-7; V gene: TRBV11-2; CDR3 protein: CASSLEAGAIYEQYF; CDR3 DNA: TGTGCCAGCAGCTTAGAAGCGGGAGCGATCTACGAGCAGTACTTC
D gene: -; clone size: few; J gene: TRBJ1-1; V gene: TRBV7-2; CDR3 protein: CASSPGAGINTEAFF; CDR3 DNA: TGTGCCAGCAGCCCGGGGGCAGGGATTAACACTGAAGCTTTCTTT
D gene: TRBD1; clone size: -; J gene: TRBJ2-5; V gene: TRBV5-1; CDR3 protein: CASSFTGGVQETQYF; CDR3 DNA: TGCGCCAGCAGCTTTACAGGGGGTGTCCAAGAGACCCAGTACTTC
D gene: -; clone size: -; J gene: TRBJ1-2; V gene: TRBV7-2; CDR3 protein: CASSFQGRIFNYGYTF; CDR3 DNA: TGTGCCAGCAGCTTCCAAGGACGGATATTTAACTATGGCTACACCTTC
D gene: -; clone size: -; J gene: TRBJ2-6; V gene: TRBV5-1; CDR3 protein: CATQDSGANVLTF; CDR3 DNA: TGCGCCACCCAGGACTCTGGGGCCAACGTCCTGACTTTC
D gene: -; clone size: -; J gene: TRBJ1-1; V gene: TRBV30; CDR3 protein: CAWSRQSVAEAFF; CDR3 DNA: TGTGCCTGGAGTCGACAGAGTGTCGCTGAAGCTTTCTTT
D gene: TRBD1; clone size: -; J gene: TRBJ2-2; V gene: TRBV9; CDR3 protein: CASSARTGVHTGELFF; CDR3 DNA: TGTGCCAGCAGCGCCCGGACAGGTGTCCATACCGGGGAGCTGTTTTTT
D gene: -; clone size: -; J gene: TRBJ2-7; V gene: TRBV27; CDR3 protein: CASSPWSRAYEQYF; CDR3 DNA: TGTGCCAGCAGTCCCTGGTCCCGGGCCTACGAGCAGTACTTC
D gene: -; clone size: -; J gene: TRBJ2-7; V gene: TRBV19; CDR3 protein: CASSVQTSSYEQYF; CDR3 DNA: TGTGCCAGTAGTGTCCAGACTTCCTCCTACGAGCAGTACTTC
D gene: TRBD1; clone size: -; J gene: TRBJ1-3; V gene: TRBV15; CDR3 protein: CATSRDRVASGNTIYF; CDR3 DNA: TGTGCCACCAGTAGGGACAGGGTGGCCTCTGGAAACACCATATATTTT
D gene: -; clone size: -; J gene: TRBJ1-1; V gene: TRBV30; CDR3 protein: CAWSISKDTEAFF; CDR3 DNA: TGTGCCTGGAGTATAAGCAAGGACACTGAAGCTTTCTTT
D gene: -; clone size: -; J gene: TRBJ1-1; V gene: TRBV7-6; CDR3 protein: CASSLSLNTEAFF; CDR3 DNA: TGTGCCAGCAGCTTATCGCTGAACACTGAAGCTTTCTTT